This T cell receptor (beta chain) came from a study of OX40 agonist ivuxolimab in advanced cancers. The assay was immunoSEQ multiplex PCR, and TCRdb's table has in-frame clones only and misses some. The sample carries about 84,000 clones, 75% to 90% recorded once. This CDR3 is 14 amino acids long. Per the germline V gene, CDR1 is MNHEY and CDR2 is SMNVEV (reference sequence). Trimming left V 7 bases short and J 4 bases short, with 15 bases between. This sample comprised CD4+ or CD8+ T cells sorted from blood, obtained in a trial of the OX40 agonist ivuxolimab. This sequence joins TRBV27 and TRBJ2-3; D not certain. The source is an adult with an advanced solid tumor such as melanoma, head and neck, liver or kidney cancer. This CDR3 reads CASMILLRSDTQYF. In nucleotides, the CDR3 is TGTGCCAGCATGATATTACTCAGGTCAGATACGCAGTATTTT.